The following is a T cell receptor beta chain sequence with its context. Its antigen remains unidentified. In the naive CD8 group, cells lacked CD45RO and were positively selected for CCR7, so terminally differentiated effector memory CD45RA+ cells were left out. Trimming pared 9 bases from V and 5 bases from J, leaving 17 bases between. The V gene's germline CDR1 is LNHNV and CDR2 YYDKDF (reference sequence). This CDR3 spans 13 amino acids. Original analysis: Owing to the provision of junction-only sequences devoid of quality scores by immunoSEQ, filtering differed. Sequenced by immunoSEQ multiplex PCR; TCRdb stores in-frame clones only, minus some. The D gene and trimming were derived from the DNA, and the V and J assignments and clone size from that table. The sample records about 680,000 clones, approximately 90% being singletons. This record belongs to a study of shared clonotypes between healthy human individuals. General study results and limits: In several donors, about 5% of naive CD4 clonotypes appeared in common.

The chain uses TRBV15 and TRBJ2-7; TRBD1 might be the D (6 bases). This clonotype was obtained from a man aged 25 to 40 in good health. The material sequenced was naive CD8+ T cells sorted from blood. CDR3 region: CATEDRTRNEQYF. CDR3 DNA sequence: TGTGCCACAGAAGACAGGACCCGGAACGAGCAGTACTTC.